The sequence of this T cell receptor (beta chain) was determined in a study of blood T cells in healthy people across ages. Overall study results and limits: Per million T cells, the diversity of TCR beta decreased roughly linearly as age advanced.

Alongside a J-beta primer mix, a sample-barcoded 5' primer served in a second PCR lasting roughly 6 to 11 cycles. Every molecule of cDNA carried a tag from a template-switch adaptor with 12 random nucleotides. Each single sample gave us at least 2.5 million CDR3-containing paired-end reads. TCRdb called the 5' RACE reads again in MiXCR, with one record for every CDR3 protein. The sample consists of 650,000 to 1,000,000 distinct CDR3 sequences, under 40% of them appearing once. With regard to this clonotype: What it binds is unknown.

This CDR3 is built from 14 residues. Trimming removed 5 bases from V and 6 bases from J; junction bases left unmatched: 5. CDR1 and CDR2 (germline): SEHNR, FQNEAQ (reference sequence). Every sample had a minimum of 6.5 million PBMCs isolated. The sequence came from a man in his late teens or twenties in good health. Input material: blood. The chain links TRBV7-9 to TRBJ2-5; 11 bases fit TRBD2. The chain's CDR3 is CASSTTSGGKTQYF. The DNA for the CDR3 is TGTGCCAGCAGCACTACTAGCGGGGGAAAGACCCAGTACTTC.